The 15 T cell receptor beta chains presented below share a single source sample, sequenced in a study of blood T cell repertoires in COVID-19. The assay was immunoSEQ multiplex PCR, and TCRdb's table has in-frame clones only and misses some. The sample records around 100,000 clones, about nine tenths being singletons. The sample comprised peripheral blood. Receptors originate from a man between 60 and 70 years old with acute or convalescent COVID-19.

This rearrangement joins TRBV30 to TRBJ1-1; 10 bases line up with TRBD1. There are 17 residues in the CDR3. Germline V gene data show CDR1 as GTSNPN and CDR2 as SVGIG (reference sequence). V lost 0 bases to trimming and J lost 3 bases; unmatched junction nucleotides: 10. CDR3 DNA sequence: TGTGCCTGGAGTGTTGATAGGACAGGGGGTGGGGACACTGAAGCTTTCTTT. It is translated as CAWSVDRTGGGDTEAFF.

V is TRBV5-3 and J is TRBJ1-2; D remains unclear. TRBV5-3 is known as an ORF, though its function is uncertain. Trimming pared 4 bases from V and 13 bases from J, leaving 8 bases between. This CDR3 is 9 amino acids long. The DNA of the CDR3 is TGTGCCAGAAGCCGCCCGGTCACCTTC. Translation: CARSRPVTF.

The rearrangement links TRBV19 to TRBJ1-5; weak D call: TRBD1 (6 bases). The CDR3 covers 17 residues. Germline CDR1 LNHDA, CDR2 SQIVND (reference sequence). The ends were cut back, 1 base at V and 6 bases at J, with 19 bases in the middle. The CDR3 region has the DNA TGTGCCAGTAGTATAGGGACAGCGAGAGGGGTGGGTCAGCCCCAGCATTTT. Amino acid sequence: CASSIGTARGVGQPQHF.

V is TRBV18 and J is TRBJ2-2; D is undetermined. The V gene's germline CDR1 is KGHSH and CDR2 LQKENI. CDR3 length: 14 amino acids. V dropped 5 bases and J dropped 4 bases, with 11 bases sitting between them. CDR3 residues: CASSIRWSTGELFF. CDR3 nucleotide sequence: TGTGCCAGCTCAATCCGGTGGTCCACCGGGGAGCTGTTTTTT.

This sequence joins TRBV2 and TRBJ1-2; maybe TRBD1 (6 bases). The V and J ends lost 2 bases and 3 bases respectively, with 10 bases between them. Germline CDR1 reads SNHLY; CDR2 reads FYNNEI. The CDR3 contains 14 residues. CDR3 amino acids: CASSEYGGDYGYTF. CDR3 DNA: TGTGCCAGCAGTGAATATGGGGGCGACTATGGCTACACCTTC.

This clone was detected once. CDR3 in DNA: TGTGCCAGTAGTTCCGAGGGGACAGGGGTATATGGCTACACCTTC. This encodes CASSSEGTGVYGYTF. The chain couples TRBV19 to TRBJ1-2, with 10 bases lining up with TRBD1. Germline V gene lookup returns CDR1 LNHDA and CDR2 SQIVND (reference sequence). After removal of 5 bases from V and 5 bases from J, the junction contained 8 bases not matched to a gene. The CDR3 spans 15 residues.

This sequence joins TRBV5-6 and TRBJ1-1; D remains ambiguous. The CDR3 extends over 10 amino acids. The ends were cut back, 6 bases at V and 3 bases at J, with 3 bases in the middle. Germline V gives CDR1 SGHDT, CDR2 YYEEEE. The CDR3 region is CASTDTEAFF. CDR3 nucleotide sequence: TGTGCCAGCACGGACACTGAAGCTTTCTTT.

V and J are TRBV5-1 and TRBJ2-6; TRBD2 matches 11 bases. The CDR3 has 19 residues. V was pared by 0 bases and J by 4 bases, with 9 bases of the junction left unmatched. Germline-derived CDR1 and CDR2 are SGHRS and YFSETQ. The CDR3 protein is CASSLEVAGGSSGANVLTF. The CDR3 DNA is TGCGCCAGCAGCTTGGAGGTAGCGGGAGGGTCTTCCGGGGCCAACGTCCTGACTTTC.

The chain combines TRBV20-1 with TRBJ2-3; D gene uncertain. Germline V gives CDR1 DFQATT, CDR2 SNEGSKA (reference sequence). The CDR3 is 11 residues long. Trimming pared 4 bases from V and 2 bases from J, leaving 4 bases between. This CDR3 is CSATITDTQYF. Written as DNA, the CDR3 is TGCAGTGCTACAATCACAGATACGCAGTATTTT.

V usage is TRBV9 and J usage is TRBJ2-5; D is perhaps TRBD1 (5 bases). Trimming removed 0 bases from V and 4 bases from J, with 13 bases in between. Per germline, CDR1 SGDLS and CDR2 YYNGEE. This CDR3 comprises 15 residues. Here the CDR3 reads CASSVAQGLGETQYF. The CDR3 DNA reads TGTGCCAGCAGCGTAGCTCAGGGCTTGGGAGAGACCCAGTACTTC.

V usage is TRBV7-9 and J usage is TRBJ2-2; 10 nucleotides match TRBD1. CDR1 and CDR2 from the germline V gene are SEHNR and FQNEAQ (reference sequence). The trim removed 5 bases at V and 7 bases at J, leaving 10 bases unmatched. The CDR3 has 16 amino acids. This chain's CDR3 is CASSGPGQGYNGELFF. The CDR3 DNA reads TGTGCCAGCAGCGGACCGGGACAGGGGTATAACGGGGAGCTGTTTTTT. Combining the CDR3 with reference TRBV7-9 and TRBJ2-2 gives the whole variable domain DTGVSQNPRHKITKRGQNVTFRCDPISEHNRLYWYRQTLGQGPEFLTYFQNEAQLEKSRLLSDRFSAERPKGSFSTLEIQRTEQGDSAMYLCASSGPGQGYNGELFFGEGSRLTVL.

This chain links TRBV5-1 with TRBJ2-1, with 13 bases matching TRBD2. V shed 5 bases and J 0 bases; nucleotides not matched to a gene: 11. The CDR3 totals 19 residues. Looked up from germline, CDR1 is SGHRS and CDR2 is YFSETQ. DNA for the CDR3: TGCGCCAGCAGTAAAAGGACTAGCGGGAGTGGGAGCTCCTACAATGAGCAGTTCTTC. Amino acids: CASSKRTSGSGSSYNEQFF.

The chain combines TRBV5-1 with TRBJ2-5, with 9 bases identical to TRBD1. Germline V CDR1 and CDR2: SGHRS, YFSETQ. V lost 1 base and J lost 1; bases outside the gene matches: 5. This CDR3 has 16 amino acids. The CDR3: CASSLLGQGAQETQYF. In DNA, the CDR3 is TGCGCCAGCAGCTTGTTGGGACAGGGAGCCCAAGAGACCCAGTACTTC.

The table lists this clone with a few counts. The chain is built from TRBV29-1 and TRBJ1-2; 7 bases match TRBD1. The CDR3 runs to 14 residues. Germline CDR1 SQVTM, CDR2 ANQGSEA. Germline trimming cut 4 bases from V and 2 bases from J; bases unmatched to any gene: 7. CDR3 in amino acids: CSVVAGGTNYGYTF. The CDR3 bases are TGCAGCGTTGTCGCAGGGGGAACCAACTATGGCTACACCTTC.

The genes are TRBV3-1 (or the pseudogene TRBV3-2) and TRBJ1-4; D might be TRBD1 (5 bases). This CDR3 is built from 13 residues. V lost 4 bases and J 6 bases, leaving 9 bases between the germline ends. Germline assignment: CDR1 LGHDT and CDR2 YNNKEL (reference sequence). CDR3 residues: CASSLGGDEKLFF. The DNA of the CDR3 is TGTGCCAGCAGCCTCGGAGGGGATGAAAAACTGTTTTTT.